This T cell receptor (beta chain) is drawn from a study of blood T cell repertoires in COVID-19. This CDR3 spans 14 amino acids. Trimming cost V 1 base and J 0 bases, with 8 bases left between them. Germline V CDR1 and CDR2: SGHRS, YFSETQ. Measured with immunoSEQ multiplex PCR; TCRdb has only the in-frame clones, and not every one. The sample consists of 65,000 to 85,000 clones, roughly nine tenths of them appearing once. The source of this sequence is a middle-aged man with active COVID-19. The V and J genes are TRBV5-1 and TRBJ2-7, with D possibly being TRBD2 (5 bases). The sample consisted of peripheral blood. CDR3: CASSLLGSSYEQYF. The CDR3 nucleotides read TGCGCCAGCAGCTTGCTGGGGAGCTCCTACGAGCAGTACTTC.